This is a list of T cell receptor beta chains from one sample in a study of blood T cell repertoires in COVID-19. Clones were read by immunoSEQ multiplex PCR, and TCRdb kept only the in-frame ones, dropping some. The sample records about 350,000 clones, roughly 86% being singletons. Sequencing was done on a sample of PBMCs or T cells enriched from blood (not recorded which). These receptors were obtained from a woman aged 25 to 39 who had been exposed to COVID-19. CDR3s leave out the opening cysteine and the closing phenylalanine or tryptophan.

J gene	CDR3 length	V gene	CDR3 protein
TRBJ1-1	13	TRBV19	ASPAPGTLGTEAF
TRBJ2-2	13	TRBV13	ASSSAGARTGELF
TRBJ1-6	17	TRBV6-4	ASSDIPTGGNRVSSPLH
TRBJ2-3	12	TRBV28	ASTPGGRGDTQY
TRBJ2-5	10	TRBV29-1	SVYELQETQY
TRBJ2-1	17	TRBV7-9	ASLPRGAGGELLYNEQF
TRBJ2-1	14	TRBV27	ASSLTGTGSYNEQF
TRBJ2-3	11	TRBV27	ASGGERMDTQY
TRBJ2-7	13	TRBV27	ASSFRDRRTYEQY
TRBJ1-3	13	TRBV7-9	ASSLDWLSGNTIY
TRBJ2-5	17	TRBV3-1/TRBV3-2	ASSPGLAGGVGRPETQY
TRBJ2-7	12	TRBV27	ASSLGQGAYEQY
TRBJ1-4	14	TRBV7-9	ASSLAGTGGSEKLF
TRBJ2-3	12	TRBV24-1	ATRTSRYTDTQY
TRBJ2-5	13	TRBV6-1	ASSELVRGRGTQY
TRBJ1-2	12	TRBV5-1	ASSQDLRTGGYT
TRBJ1-4	13	TRBV10-2	ASSVHRGANEKLF
TRBJ2-1	13	TRBV15	ATSRDRDYYNEQF
TRBJ2-5	10	TRBV28	ASSSTRETQY
TRBJ2-1	14	TRBV4-2	ASSFNLADPYNEQF
TRBJ1-6	13	TRBV5-1	ASSLAATGNSPLH
TRBJ2-3	14	TRBV19	ASKERGSSSTDTQY
TRBJ2-7	9	TRBV4-1	ASLGGNEQY
TRBJ1-5	15	TRBV19	ASSTPGQGADNQPQH
TRBJ1-2	13	TRBV5-1	ASSLGQGATYGYT
TRBJ1-4	14	TRBV9	ASSVGTDHLGEKLF
TRBJ1-1	12	TRBV18	ASSINRGPDEAF
TRBJ2-5	15	TRBV6-6	ASSRGRDGLYQETQY
TRBJ2-1	13	TRBV24-1	ATSDPSGSYNEQF
TRBJ1-1	11	TRBV5-4	ASSHRQDTEAF
TRBJ2-2	14	TRBV21-1	ASSKLSEARTGELF
TRBJ2-3	16	TRBV9	ASSARQSEREGTDTQY
TRBJ2-1	13	TRBV7-3	ASSLGLAGGGEQF
TRBJ2-1	11	TRBV3-1/TRBV3-2	ASSHSMTSQQF
TRBJ2-7	12	TRBV29-1	SVRGLISSYEQY
TRBJ1-5	11	TRBV19	ASSRTVHQPQH
TRBJ1-1	11	TRBV19	ASRPGTPNPCF
TRBJ1-2	14	TRBV6-1	ASSEVWTGGAYGYT
TRBJ2-1	11	TRBV6-5	ASNNGRAREQF
TRBJ2-7	16	TRBV27	ASSLLVPSQAGHYEQY
TRBJ1-3	13	TRBV27	ASRSTGSSGNTIY
TRBJ2-1	11	TRBV7-3	ASSFGLNNEQF
TRBJ2-7	13	TRBV19	ASSTRLAEGLEQY
TRBJ2-3	13	TRBV12-2	ASRLRTDCTDTQY
TRBJ1-5	14	TRBV3-1/TRBV3-2	ASSHAKGLGNQPQH
TRBJ2-7	13	TRBV28	ASSFRAAASHEQY
TRBJ2-7	13	TRBV2	ASDLPGQGSWEQY